These 7 T cell receptor beta chains originate from one sample sequenced in a study of shared clonotypes between healthy human individuals. Libraries were prepared by immunoSEQ multiplex PCR; TCRdb keeps only in-frame clonotypes and omits some of them. The sample lists a few million clones, around 93% occurring once. The material sequenced was naive CD4+ T cells from PBMCs. As for subset: CD45RA+ positively selected. These TCRs come from a man aged 18-30 years in good health. Some clones in this sample may be carry-over from other donors' samples.

This clone was recorded only once. The V call is TRBV27, the J call TRBJ1-6, with TRBD1 matching 7 bases. The V segment lost 5 bases and the J segment 8 bases; nucleotides outside the gene matches: 9. Germline V gene data show CDR1 as MNHEY and CDR2 as SMNVEV (reference sequence). This CDR3 contains 15 residues. The chain's CDR3 is CASSGGRGTDSPLHF. As DNA, the CDR3 is TGTGCCAGCAGTGGGGGCCGGGGGACAGATTCACCCCTCCACTTT.

The chain recombines TRBV29-1 with TRBJ2-1; tentatively, D is TRBD1 or TRBD2 (5 bases each). V lost 7 bases, J lost 4 bases, and 14 bases lay in between. CDR1 is SQVTM, CDR2 ANQGSEA, per germline. The CDR3 runs 13 residues. This CDR3 reads CSGRDATYNEQFF. The CDR3 DNA sequence: TGCAGCGGACGGGACGCGACTTACAATGAGCAGTTCTTC.

The chain carries TRBV28 and TRBJ1-1, with 8 positions matching TRBD1. CDR1 is MDHEN and CDR2 is SYDVKM in the germline V gene. With 5 bases clipped from V and 5 bases from J, the junction kept 13 bases outside the gene matches. The CDR3 covers 16 residues. The CDR3 DNA reads TGTGCCAGCAGTCCTGGAGCGGCAGGGGGCGAGACTGAAGCTTTCTTT. It translates to CASSPGAAGGETEAFF.

The chain links TRBV10-3 to TRBJ1-4; 10 nucleotides align to TRBD1. Trimming cost V 8 bases and J 5 bases; bases outside gene matches: 5. The germline gives CDR1 ENHRY, CDR2 SYGVKD. This CDR3 is 14 amino acids long. The CDR3 DNA is TGTGCCATCGGGACAGGGGCTGGGAATGAAAAACTGTTTTTT. It translates to CAIGTGAGNEKLFF.

The V gene is TRBV30, the J gene TRBJ2-1, with D possibly being TRBD1 (5 bases). V lost 0 bases to trimming and J lost 9 bases, with 12 bases between them. Germline CDR1 reads GTSNPN; CDR2 reads SVGIG (reference sequence). There are 13 residues in the CDR3. CDR3 protein: CAWSVGVWGEQFF. The CDR3 DNA reads as TGTGCCTGGAGTGTAGGGGTCTGGGGTGAGCAGTTCTTC.

This chain links TRBV28 with TRBJ2-1; 8 bases fit TRBD2. Germline V CDR1 and CDR2: MDHEN, SYDVKM. J gave up 9 bases and V 1 base, and 14 bases lay outside the gene matches. The CDR3 has 17 amino acids. CDR3 sequence reads: CASSLFSGSGSDGEQFF. The CDR3 coding sequence is TGTGCCAGCAGTTTATTTTCAGGGAGCGGGAGCGATGGTGAGCAGTTCTTC.

This rearrangement joins TRBV5-4 to TRBJ2-7; 7 bases line up with TRBD1. The trim removed 0 bases at V and 3 bases at J, leaving 3 bases unmatched. From germline, CDR1 is SGHNT and CDR2 YYREEE (reference sequence). The CDR3 is made up of 14 amino acids. CDR3 amino acids: CASSLVTGSYEQYF. The CDR3 DNA follows: TGTGCCAGCAGCTTGGTGACAGGGAGCTACGAGCAGTACTTC.